This note documents a single T cell receptor (beta chain) sequence. The antigen remains unidentified. This entry comes from a study of CXCR3-negative and CXCR3-positive naive CD8 T cells. Points from the study as a whole: Most assays used freshly isolated PBMCs, as cryopreservation partially reduced CXCR3. A higher hydrophobicity marked the TRB CDR3s of CXCR3-positive naive cells versus CXCR3-negative naive cells. Memory, not naive, CXCR3-negative and CXCR3-positive cells differed in TRBV-TRBJ usage. Memory CD8+ cells showed much lower diversity, while both naive subsets displayed comparably high diversity.

UMI labels and 5' RACE were used to prepare the TRB cDNA libraries. TCRdb reanalyzed the 5' RACE reads and collapses them to one entry per CDR3 protein, without DNA. Its listing shows about 89,000 distinct CDR3 sequences. Naive cells were sorted as CD45RO-, CCR7+, CD27+ and CD95-. The germline gives CDR1 KGHDR, CDR2 SFDVKD. The CDR3 length is 15 residues. The material sequenced was naive CXCR3+ CD8+ T cells from blood. Specified subset: CD45RO-CCR7+CD27+CD95- naive CD8+ T cells expressing CXCR3 (TNR3+). This rearrangement joins TRBV24-1 to TRBJ2-1; TCRdb names TRBD2, which stays unverified in the absence of DNA. The TCR originated in a human donor in good health. Some clones in this sample may be carry-over from other donors' samples. Here the CDR3 reads CATSEPPGLSNEQFF.